The clone carrying this T cell receptor (beta chain) was seen a handful of times. Patients at the Seattle site were enrolled during active infection and followed longitudinally. This entry belongs to a study of blood T cell repertoires in COVID-19. Background on the study: Researchers got acute and convalescent COVID-19 samples from the United States, Italy and Spain.

Per the original methods: For nucleated cells, counts were estimated from reference gene primer amplification. Produced via immunoSEQ multiplex PCR; TCRdb's table is partial and in-frame only. D and trimming were read from the DNA, whereas the V and J calls and clone size are those reported in that table. The sample includes fewer than 140,000 clones, 76% of them seen just once. The receptor's source is a man older than 75 with COVID-19, enrolled during active disease. The sequenced sample consisted of peripheral blood.

DNA for the CDR3: TGCGCCAGCAGCTTGGCCGTGAGGGTCCAAGAGACCCAGTACTTC. The encoded protein is CASSLAVRVQETQYF. The chain combines TRBV5-1 with TRBJ2-5; D is perhaps TRBD2 (5 bases). Trimming shortened V by 0 bases and J by 1 base, and 10 bases separated the two germline ends. Germline CDR1 reads SGHRS; CDR2 reads YFSETQ. The CDR3 loop spans 15 amino acids. The whole variable domain, remainder taken from reference TRBV5-1 and TRBJ2-5, is KAGVTQTPRYLIKTRGQQVTLSCSPISGHRSVSWYQQTPGQGLQFLFEYFSETQRNKGNFPGRFSGRQFSNSRSEMNVSTLELGDSALYLCASSLAVRVQETQYFGPGTRLLVL.